Below are 17 T cell receptor beta chains sequenced from a single sample in a study of blood T cells in healthy people across ages (dated by TCRdb to about 2015). Receptor libraries were prepared by 5' RACE. Sequencing relied on an Illumina HiSeq 2500. A second PCR of about 7 to 12 cycles was performed with a sample-barcoded 5' primer and a J-beta primer mix. TCRdb reanalyzed the raw reads on its own, using fastp at Q25 for trimming and MiXCR for clone calling, and kept in-frame beta chains. Rows are combined by CDR3 protein, so each entry shows the most common genes and DNA. In this sample the table shows roughly 720,000 distinct CDR3 sequences, roughly 50% of which occur a single time. About 42% of the sample lies in the top ten. Sequencing was carried out using blood. The receptors here all came from a man older than 75 in good health.

This chain uses TRBV13 with TRBJ2-5; the D gene is possibly TRBD1 (6 bases). CDR3 length equals 14 residues. Germline loops: CDR1 PRHDT, CDR2 FYEKMQ (reference sequence). V gave up 5 bases and J gave up 0 bases, with 10 bases separating them. In nucleotides, the CDR3 is TGTGCCAGCAGCAAAGAGGGGGACCAAGAGACCCAGTACTTC. Its translation is CASSKEGDQETQYF.

The chain has TRBV6-1 and TRBJ2-3, with 11 positions matching TRBD2. The germline V gene encodes CDR1 MNHNS and CDR2 SASEGT. J lost 14 bases, V lost 5 bases, and 12 bases had no gene match. This CDR3 spans 14 amino acids. CDR3 sequence reads: CASSLAGGNGDAYF. CDR3 in DNA: TGTGCCAGCAGTCTAGCGGGAGGTAACGGAGACGCGTATTTT.

This clonotype was seen only once. The V and J genes are TRBV5-1 and TRBJ2-5; D uncertain. There are 13 residues in the CDR3. CDR1 and CDR2 from the germline V gene are SGHRS and YFSETQ. The germline V and J ends were trimmed by 3 bases and 5 bases, with 11 bases remaining between them. The CDR3 coding sequence is TGCGCCAGCAGCTGGAGATGGATGGAGACCCAGTACTTC. Amino acid sequence: CASSWRWMETQYF.

The rearrangement uses TRBV7-2 and TRBJ2-1, with TRBD2 as a possible D gene (5 bases). The CDR3 contains 11 residues. V lost 1 base and J lost 16, with 11 bases in between. Germline CDR1 reads SGHTA; CDR2 reads FQGNSA. CDR3 residues: CASSLVGEFFF. The CDR3 nucleotides are TGTGCCAGCAGCTTAGTCGGGGAGTTTTTCTTC.

The chain combines TRBV24-1 with TRBJ2-2; no clear D gene. The germline V gene encodes CDR1 KGHDR and CDR2 SFDVKD. Trimming removed 5 bases from V and 7 bases from J, with 4 bases in between. The CDR3 has 11 amino acids. The CDR3: CATSVVGELFF. CDR3 in DNA: TGTGCCACCAGTGTAGTCGGGGAGCTGTTTTTT.

This clonotype was detected only a few times. This chain uses TRBV7-2 with TRBJ2-5; D gene unclear. Germline CDR1 reads SGHTA; CDR2 reads FQGNSA. This CDR3 region has 15 residues. V was trimmed by 5 bases and J by 4 bases, leaving 17 bases between them. CDR3 residues: CASSMLTGMGETQYF. The CDR3 coding sequence is TGTGCCAGCAGCATGCTGACCGGAATGGGAGAGACCCAGTACTTC.

The chain recombines TRBV6-6 with TRBJ1-4; D call uncertain. CDR1 and CDR2 from the germline V gene are MNHNY and SVGAGI (reference sequence). The CDR3 has 15 amino acids. V was trimmed by 2 bases and J by 4 bases, leaving 11 bases between them. CDR3 coding DNA: TGTGCCAGCAGTTACCGGCTCCGGGGTAATGAAAAACTGTTTTTT. This codes for CASSYRLRGNEKLFF.

This chain joins TRBV20-1 and TRBJ2-1, with D unclear. Trimming took off 3 bases at V and 0 bases at J, with 9 bases between the two ends. The CDR3 contains 14 residues. Germline V lookup: CDR1 DFQATT, CDR2 SNEGSKA (reference sequence). Here the CDR3 DNA reads TGCAGTGCTAGCCGGCAGAGCTCCTACAATGAGCAGTTCTTC. Translation gives CSASRQSSYNEQFF.

This clonotype was recorded a few times. The chain joins TRBV6-1 to TRBJ1-3; D unclear. This CDR3 contains 16 residues. CDR1 and CDR2 (germline): MNHNS, SASEGT. Trimming cost V 2 bases and J 0 bases, with 11 bases left between them. CDR3 sequence (DNA): TGTGCCAGCAGTGAAACCTTCCCAAGCTCTGGAAACACCATATATTTT. This encodes CASSETFPSSGNTIYF.

CDR3 loop: CASNDGVGAGVLTF. The CDR3 DNA sequence: TGCGCCAGCAACGACGGGGTGGGGGCCGGCGTCCTGACTTTC. The chain links TRBV5-1 to TRBJ2-6; tentatively, D is TRBD1 (6 bases). The CDR3 is 14 amino acids. The V gene lost 6 bases and the J gene lost 12 bases, with 19 bases spanning the gap. CDR1 is SGHRS and CDR2 is YFSETQ in the germline V gene.

The rearrangement links TRBV29-1 to TRBJ1-2; a weak D match, TRBD1 (5 bases). Germline V gene sequence: CDR1 SQVTM, CDR2 ANQGSEA. Trimming removed 4 bases from V and 9 bases from J, with 12 bases in between. The CDR3 is 11 residues long. The CDR3 nucleotides read TGCAGCGTTGGGGGCGGGACGAGCTACACCTTC. The encoded protein is CSVGGGTSYTF.

This clonotype was picked up a small number of times. This chain uses TRBV20-1 with TRBJ2-7, with 12 positions matching TRBD2. Germline CDR1 is DFQATT and CDR2 is SNEGSKA (reference sequence). Trimming cost V 1 base and J 12 bases; bases outside gene matches: 4. The CDR3 is made up of 12 amino acids. This CDR3 is CSARVTSGSRYF. In DNA form, the CDR3 reads TGCAGTGCTAGAGTGACTAGCGGGAGTAGGTACTTC.

This rearrangement joins TRBV6-1 to TRBJ2-3; TRBD1 is a possible D gene (6 bases). Germline V CDR1 and CDR2: MNHNS, SASEGT. The V gene lost 8 bases and the J gene lost 14 bases, with 23 bases spanning the gap. The CDR3 contains 13 residues. In nucleotides, the CDR3 is TGTGCCAGCGGACGGGACAAGGGTAGTCACGCGTATTTT. Its translation is CASGRDKGSHAYF.

This clonotype showed up just a few times. The chain uses TRBV9 and TRBJ2-4; the D is unclear. The DNA end favors TRBJ2-7, so the J call may be wrong. Germline lookup yields CDR1 SGDLS and CDR2 YYNGEE. This CDR3 spans 19 amino acids. CDR3 loop: CASSVVFPRSGPWAHEQYF. DNA of the CDR3: TGTGCCAGCAGCGTAGTCTTCCCTCGGTCGGGCCCATGGGCCCACGAGCAGTACTTC.

The chain carries TRBV9 and TRBJ2-6; maybe TRBD2 (5 bases). The germline V gene encodes CDR1 SGDLS and CDR2 YYNGEE. CDR3 size: 16 residues. Deletions cut 4 bases from V and 3 bases from J, with 14 bases between. CDR3 coding DNA: TGTGCCAGCAGCTTGGACTTGCTGCTTGGGGCCAACGTCCTGACTTTC. Protein sequence: CASSLDLLLGANVLTF.

The chain couples TRBV5-1 to TRBJ2-5; TRBD1 or TRBD2 may be the D gene (5 bases each). Judging by the DNA end, TRBJ2-7 fits better; the J call may be wrong. This CDR3 spans 14 amino acids. The germline V gene has CDR1 SGHRS and CDR2 YFSETQ. The CDR3 is CASRKWGLGYEQYF. The CDR3 DNA reads as TGCGCCAGCAGGAAGTGGGGGTTAGGCTACGAGCAGTACTTC.

Only a few counts were recorded for this clonotype. The V call is TRBV20-1, the J call TRBJ1-5, with 8 nucleotides matching TRBD1. V lost 5 bases, J lost 6 bases, and 6 bases stayed unmatched. Germline lookup yields CDR1 DFQATT and CDR2 SNEGSKA (reference sequence). The CDR3 extends over 13 amino acids. In DNA, the CDR3 is TGCAGTGCTCACCAGGGGGCAAGTCAGCCCCAGCATTTT. Translated: CSAHQGASQPQHF.